These 16 T cell receptor beta chains were all obtained from the same sample, sequenced in a study of T cell responses to AZD1222 COVID-19 vaccine. TCRdb's copy holds only in-frame clones and misses some; the assay was immunoSEQ multiplex PCR. The data show fewer than 300,000 clones, approximately 93% seen once. This material consisted of peripheral blood, taken on day 0 of AZD1222 vaccination. The source is an adult in good health.

The rearrangement joins TRBV6-1 to TRBJ1-2; D is possibly TRBD1 (6 bases). The germline V gene has CDR1 MNHNS and CDR2 SASEGT. The length of the CDR3 is 13 residues. V lost 1 base and J lost 4, with 7 bases in between. As DNA, the CDR3 is TGTGCCAGCAGTGAAGGGGGGGCCTATGGCTACACCTTC. Encoded protein: CASSEGGAYGYTF.

Of note for this clone: At one of its ends the junction is not consistent with the germline gene, which may arise from a read error. The rearrangement links TRBV6-5 to TRBJ2-7, with TRBD2 matching 10 bases. In germline, CDR1 is MNHEY, CDR2 SVGAGI. The CDR3 consists of 14 residues. The CDR3 sequence is CASKASGSPPYGFF. CDR3 nucleotide sequence: TGTGCCAGCAAGGCTAGCGGGAGTCCTCCGTACGGGTTCTTC.

The V gene is TRBV2, the J gene TRBJ1-5; unclear D gene. The CDR3 runs to 14 residues. The germline V and J ends were trimmed by 3 bases and 7 bases, with 13 bases remaining between them. Germline V gives CDR1 SNHLY, CDR2 FYNNEI. This CDR3 reads CASSDGGPTQPQHF. DNA of the CDR3: TGTGCCAGCAGTGATGGAGGGCCCACGCAGCCCCAGCATTTT.

This chain's CDR3 is CASSPPGGGVEYEQYF. The CDR3 DNA follows: TGCGCCAGCAGCCCCCCAGGTGGCGGGGTCGAATACGAGCAGTACTTC. The chain has TRBV5-1 and TRBJ2-7; possible D gene TRBD2, 6 bases. Germline V lookup: CDR1 SGHRS, CDR2 YFSETQ. Trimming took off 4 bases at V and 4 bases at J, with 21 bases between the two ends. The CDR3 is made up of 16 amino acids. Complete variable domain (other parts from reference TRBV5-1 and TRBJ2-7): KAGVTQTPRYLIKTRGQQVTLSCSPISGHRSVSWYQQTPGQGLQFLFEYFSETQRNKGNFPGRFSGRQFSNSRSEMNVSTLELGDSALYLCASSPPGGGVEYEQYFGPGTRLTVT.

This rearrangement joins TRBV15 to TRBJ1-3, with D possibly being TRBD1 (5 bases). CDR3 length: 13 amino acids. The ends were cut back, 6 bases at V and 9 bases at J, with 15 bases in the middle. Germline CDR1 reads LNHNV; CDR2 reads YYDKDF (reference sequence). The CDR3: CATRRQSAGTIYF. In DNA, the CDR3 is TGTGCCACCAGGCGACAGTCGGCTGGCACCATATATTTT.

This chain connects TRBV5-4 to TRBJ2-2; no definite D call. Germline V gene sequence: CDR1 SGHNT, CDR2 YYREEE (reference sequence). The V and J ends lost 2 bases and 8 bases respectively, with 13 bases between them. The CDR3 is 14 residues long. The CDR3 DNA reads TGTGCCAGCAGCTTAGGCGGCCTCGGAGGGGAGCTGTTTTTT. Translation: CASSLGGLGGELFF.

The genes are TRBV7-9 and TRBJ2-7; D remains unclear. Germline-derived CDR1 and CDR2 are SEHNR and FQNEAQ (reference sequence). The V gene lost 6 bases and the J gene lost 3 bases, with 15 bases spanning the gap. CDR3 length: 14 residues. The CDR3 reads CASSSRAPHYEQYF. The CDR3 DNA follows: TGTGCCAGCAGTTCCCGGGCCCCCCACTACGAGCAGTACTTC.

The V and J genes are TRBV3-1 (or the pseudogene TRBV3-2) and TRBJ1-2; D might be TRBD1 (5 bases). CDR3 length: 15 residues. V was trimmed by 1 base and J by 5 bases, leaving 14 bases between them. Germline V lookup: CDR1 LGHDT, CDR2 YNNKEL (reference sequence). DNA of the CDR3: TGTGCCAGCAGCCAAGGGACGGGACGTGGTTATGGCTACACCTTC. This encodes CASSQGTGRGYGYTF.

The J gene is TRBJ1-2, the V gene TRBV28, with 7 bases lining up with TRBD1. Germline CDR1 is MDHEN and CDR2 is SYDVKM. With 7 bases clipped from V and 4 bases from J, the junction kept 6 bases outside the gene matches. The CDR3 loop spans 13 amino acids. Written as DNA, the CDR3 is TGTGCCAGCACCCTGGGACAGAGCTATGGCTACACCTTC. Its protein product is CASTLGQSYGYTF.

This rearrangement joins TRBV27 to TRBJ1-2; tentatively, D is TRBD1 (6 bases). Germline values: CDR1 MNHEY, CDR2 SMNVEV (reference sequence). This CDR3 has 15 residues. The V and J ends lost 5 bases and 4 bases respectively, with 17 bases between them. CDR3: CASSPGGALSYGYTF. The DNA for the CDR3 is TGTGCCAGCAGTCCTGGGGGGGCTCTTTCCTATGGCTACACCTTC.

The J gene is TRBJ1-2, the V gene TRBV28, with 7 bases aligning to TRBD1. Trimming cost V 4 bases and J 4 bases; bases outside gene matches: 3. This CDR3 comprises 13 residues. From germline, CDR1 is MDHEN and CDR2 SYDVKM. The CDR3 reads CASSWGQLYGYTF. CDR3 nucleotides: TGTGCCAGCAGTTGGGGACAGCTCTATGGCTACACCTTC.

This chain uses TRBV29-1 with TRBJ2-3; tentative D call: TRBD1 (6 bases). From germline, CDR1 is SQVTM and CDR2 ANQGSEA. The V and J ends lost 7 bases and 4 bases respectively, with 12 bases between them. The CDR3 consists of 12 residues. Here the CDR3 DNA reads TGCAGCGCCGTCTGGGGGCCAGATACGCAGTATTTT. This codes for CSAVWGPDTQYF.

Note on this clone: The sample contains more than one DNA sequence encoding this CDR3. V is TRBV7-9 and J is TRBJ1-1, with 7 bases lining up with TRBD1. The V gene's germline CDR1 is SEHNR and CDR2 FQNEAQ (reference sequence). The CDR3 consists of 13 residues. The V and J ends lost 2 bases and 5 bases, in that order; junction bases with no gene match: 2. The CDR3, as DNA: TGTGCCAGCAGCTTACAGGGGGGAACTGAAGCTTTCTTT. Translating it yields CASSLQGGTEAFF.

This clone was seen a single time. The rearrangement links TRBV25-1 to TRBJ1-1; possible D gene TRBD1, 6 bases. The CDR3 is 13 amino acids. Between the trimmed V and J ends, which lost 4 bases and 5 bases, there was a span of 11 bases. Germline V lookup: CDR1 MGHDK, CDR2 SYGVNS. This CDR3 reads CASSAQGMTEAFF. DNA for the CDR3: TGTGCCAGCAGTGCTCAGGGGATGACTGAAGCTTTCTTT.

The J gene is TRBJ1-4, the V gene TRBV30; D is unclear. There are 16 residues in the CDR3. Trimming removed 0 bases at V and 7 bases at J, with 18 bases between. Per the germline V gene, CDR1 is GTSNPN and CDR2 is SVGIG (reference sequence). The CDR3 is CAWSVRTTLTSEKLFF. The CDR3 DNA reads as TGTGCCTGGAGTGTCCGGACCACCCTTACCAGTGAAAAACTGTTTTTT.

The rearrangement joins TRBV5-6 to TRBJ1-5; D is possibly TRBD1 (5 bases). This CDR3 contains 14 residues. CDR1 is SGHDT and CDR2 is YYEEEE in the germline V gene. Trimming stripped 4 bases from V and 5 bases from J, with 13 bases between. The CDR3 DNA sequence: TGTGCCAGCAGCCATTACGGGGGTTATCAGCCCCAGCATTTT. It yields the protein CASSHYGGYQPQHF.